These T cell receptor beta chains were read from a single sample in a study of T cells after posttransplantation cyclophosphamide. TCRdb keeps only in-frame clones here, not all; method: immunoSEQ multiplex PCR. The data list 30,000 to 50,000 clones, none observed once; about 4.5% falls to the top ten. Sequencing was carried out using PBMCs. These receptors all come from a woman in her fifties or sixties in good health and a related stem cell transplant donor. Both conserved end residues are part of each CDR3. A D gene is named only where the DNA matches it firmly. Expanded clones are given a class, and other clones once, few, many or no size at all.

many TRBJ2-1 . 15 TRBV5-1 TGCGCCAGCAGTTTGTCGGTGGGGCACTCCAATGAGCAGTTCTTC CASSLSVGHSNEQFF
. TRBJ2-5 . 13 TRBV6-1 TGTGCCAGCAGTGACCGGACAGTTTGGGAGCAGTACTTC CASSDRTVWEQYF
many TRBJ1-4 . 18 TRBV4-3 TGCGCCAGCAGCCAACACCCCAATGGGGGGGGCTTGAGTGAAAAACTGTTTTTT CASSQHPNGGGLSEKLFF
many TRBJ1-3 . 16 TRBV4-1 TGCGCCAGCAGCCAAGGGCCGGGTCGCTCTGGAAACACCATATATTTT CASSQGPGRSGNTIYF
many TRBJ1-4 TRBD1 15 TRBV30 TGTGCCTGGAACCCAGACAGGGGGAATAATGAAAAACTGTTTTTT CAWNPDRGNNEKLFF
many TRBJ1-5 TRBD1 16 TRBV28 TGTGCCAGCAGCCGATCGGGACAGGGGGGCAATCAGCCCCAGCATTTT CASSRSGQGGNQPQHF
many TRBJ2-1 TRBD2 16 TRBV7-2 TGTGCCAGCAGCAGGACCGGGACTAGCGCCGACAATGAGCAGTTCTTC CASSRTGTSADNEQFF
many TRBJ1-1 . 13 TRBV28 TGTGCCAGCAGTTCCGTAGTGAACACTGAAGCTTTCTTT CASSSVVNTEAFF
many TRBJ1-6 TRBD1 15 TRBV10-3 TGTGCCATCAGTTCCGGGACAGGGGGGAATTCACCCCTCCACTTT CAISSGTGGNSPLHF
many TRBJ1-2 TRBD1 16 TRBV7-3 TGTGCCAGCAGCTTAACAGGAGGACAGGCCAACTATGGCTACACCTTC CASSLTGGQANYGYTF
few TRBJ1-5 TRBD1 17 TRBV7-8 TGTGCCAGCAGCTTAGTCGCAGGGGGAGGTTCAATACAGCCCCAGCATTTT CASSLVAGGGSIQPQHF
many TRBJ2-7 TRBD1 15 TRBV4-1 TGCGCCAGCAGCCATCCGGGACAGGGACGGTACGAGCAGTACTTC CASSHPGQGRYEQYF
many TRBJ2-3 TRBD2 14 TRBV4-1 TGCGCCAGCAGCCTAGCGGGGACCACAGATACGCAGTATTTT CASSLAGTTDTQYF
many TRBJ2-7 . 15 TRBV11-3 TGTGCCAGCAGAAGGTTCCCGGGGGATAATTACGAGCAGTACTTC CASRRFPGDNYEQYF
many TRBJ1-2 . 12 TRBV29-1 TGCAGCGTTTCGAGACGGGGGGAAATCTACACCTTC CSVSRRGEIYTF
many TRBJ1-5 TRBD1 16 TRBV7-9 TGTGCCAGCAGCCTCTGGACAGGGACGGGTGGTCAGCCCCAGCATTTT CASSLWTGTGGQPQHF
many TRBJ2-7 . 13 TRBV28 TGTGCCAGCAGGGCCGACGGGAACTACGAGCAGTACTTC CASRADGNYEQYF
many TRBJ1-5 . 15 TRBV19 TGTGCCAGTAGTCTCCCGGGGGGCATAGGTCAGCCCCAGCATTTT CASSLPGGIGQPQHF
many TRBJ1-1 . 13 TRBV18 TGTGCCAGCTCATCATCTCAGGGGACTGAAGCTTTCTTT CASSSSQGTEAFF
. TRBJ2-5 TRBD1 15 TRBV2 TGTGCCAGCAGCTTCGAAACAGGGGCTAGGGAGACCCAGTACTTC CASSFETGARETQYF
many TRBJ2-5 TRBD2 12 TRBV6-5 TGTGCCAGCAGGGGGGACTACGGGACCCAGTACTTC CASRGDYGTQYF
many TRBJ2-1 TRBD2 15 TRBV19 TGTGCCAGTAGAAAGGGCGGGGGTTACTACAATGAGCAGTTCTTC CASRKGGGYYNEQFF
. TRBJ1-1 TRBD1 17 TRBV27 TGTGCCAGCAGCAGCGCCGACAGGGTGAATGGATACACTGAAGCTTTCTTT CASSSADRVNGYTEAFF
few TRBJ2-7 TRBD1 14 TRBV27 TGTGCCAGCAGTCCTAGGACAGGGGCATACGAGCAGTACTTC CASSPRTGAYEQYF
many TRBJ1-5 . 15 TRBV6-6 TGTGCCAGCAGTTACTCGAAGACAGTCAATCAGCCCCAGCATTTT CASSYSKTVNQPQHF
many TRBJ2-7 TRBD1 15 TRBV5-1 TGCGCCAGCGGGGTGACCGGGACAGGGGGGTACGAGCAGTACTTC CASGVTGTGGYEQYF
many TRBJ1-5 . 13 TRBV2 TGTGCCAGCACTCTAACGGGGGATCAGCCCCAGCATTTT CASTLTGDQPQHF
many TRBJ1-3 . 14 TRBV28 TGTGCCAGCACCCCCACCCCCCACAGAAACACCATATATTTT CASTPTPHRNTIYF
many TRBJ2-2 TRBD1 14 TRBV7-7 TGTGCTAGCAGCTTCACAGGGGGCACCGGGGAGCTGTTTTTT CASSFTGGTGELFF
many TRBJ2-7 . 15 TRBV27 TGTGCCAGCAGTTGGGACAGAGCGGGGGTGTACGAGCAGTACTTC CASSWDRAGVYEQYF
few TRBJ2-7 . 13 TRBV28 TGTGCCAGAAGATTGACAGATACCTACGAGCAGTACTTC CARRLTDTYEQYF
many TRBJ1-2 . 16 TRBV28 TGTGCCAGCAGTTCCCCCGGGGTGATTAGCCCTATACGCTACACCTTC CASSSPGVISPIRYTF
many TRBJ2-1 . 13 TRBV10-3 TGTGCCATCAGTGTGACTGAGTTCAATGAGCAGTTCTTC CAISVTEFNEQFF
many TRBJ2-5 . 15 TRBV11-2 TGTGCCAGCAGCCCCGGGTCCAGGGGTGAAGAGACCCAGTACTTC CASSPGSRGEETQYF
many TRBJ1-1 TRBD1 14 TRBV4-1 TGCGCCAGCAGCCAAGCGGTGGACAGGGCTGAAGCTTTCTTT CASSQAVDRAEAFF
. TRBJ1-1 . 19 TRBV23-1 TGCGCCAGCAGTCGGTTCAAGAATTCCACCCCTTTACAGAACACTGAAGCTTTCTTT CASSRFKNSTPLQNTEAFF
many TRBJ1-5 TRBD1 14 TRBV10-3 TGTGCCATCGGCGCGCAGGGGGGCAATCAGCCCCAGCATTTT CAIGAQGGNQPQHF
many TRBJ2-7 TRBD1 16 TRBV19 TGTGCCAGTAGTATTAACGTGGAGACAGGGGTGGGGGAGCAGTACTTC CASSINVETGVGEQYF
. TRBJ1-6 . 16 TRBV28 TGTGCCAGCAGCCTAGGTCCAGGGTCCCATAATTCACCCCTCCACTTT CASSLGPGSHNSPLHF
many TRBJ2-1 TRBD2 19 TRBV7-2 TGTGCCAGCAGCCGCCAGGGACCCGGTGGGACTAGCTCTGGCAATGAGCAGTTCTTC CASSRQGPGGTSSGNEQFF
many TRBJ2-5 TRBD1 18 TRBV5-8 TGTGCCAGCAGCTCCGGGACAGGGGGCTGGGGTTTCCAAGAGACCCAGTACTTC CASSSGTGGWGFQETQYF
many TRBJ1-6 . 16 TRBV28 TGTGCCAGCAGACCGCCGGTCGGGTCCTATAATTCACCCCTCCACTTT CASRPPVGSYNSPLHF
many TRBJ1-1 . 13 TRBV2 TGTGCCAGCACGCGGGAGGGGGGGGTTGAAGCTTTCTTT CASTREGGVEAFF
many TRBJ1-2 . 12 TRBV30 TGTGCCTGGAGTGTGGGCAGGGATGGCTACACCTTC CAWSVGRDGYTF
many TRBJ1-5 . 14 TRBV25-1 TGTGCCAGCAGTGAATGGTGGAGGAGTCAGCCCCAGCATTTT CASSEWWRSQPQHF
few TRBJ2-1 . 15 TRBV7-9 TGTGCCAGCAGCCTCACGGCGGCGCCCTACAATGAGCAGTTCTTC CASSLTAAPYNEQFF
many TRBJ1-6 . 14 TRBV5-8 TGTGCCAGCAGCTTGTGGCAGATTAATTCACCCCTCCACTTT CASSLWQINSPLHF